This entry features one TCR beta chain sequence. This clone was recorded once. Its antigen is still unknown. No much larger clone exists at a distance of one base, and base qualities are not known. For the CD8 naive samples, CD45RO-negative cells were positively selected for CCR7, yielding a CD45RA+CCR7+ population from which TemRA cells were excluded. Donors were healthy HIV-negative adults with no recently reported acute infections or vaccinations. All donors were Caucasian adults living in Nashville, Tennessee, USA. After blood collection by leukapheresis, PBMCs were isolated using Ficoll-Histopaque density gradient centrifugation and then cryopreserved in the vapor phase of liquid nitrogen. Analytical flow cytometry was used to check the purity and quantity of every magnetically sorted T cell population. Genomic DNA was isolated from every sorted fraction and measured by UV absorbance on a Nanodrop 2000c.

Using the deep immunoSEQ assay, multiplex PCR amplified TCR CDR3 regions from genomic DNA. For each cell subset, the extracted genomic DNA was distributed evenly across all wells of several immunoSEQ 96-well plates, and each plate served as one replicate. Each replicate PCR for sorted subsets received approximately 220 ng genomic DNA, equal to roughly 30,000 T cell genomes. Purified libraries were measured with a Qubit 3.0 fluorometer, size-checked on a Bioanalyzer 2100, and measured again with the KAPA Library Quantification kit. Every immunoSEQ 96-well plate was sequenced on a dedicated single-read 150-cycle Illumina NextSeq 550 flow cell. The authors' pipeline ran thus. Because the immunoSEQ output held only junctional sequences and lacked quality scores, the filtering could not match the filtering applied to full-length reads. To assign V/J genes and CDR3, sequences were annotated using PyIR, a Python wrapper for IgBLAST v1.9, with IMGT germline references. Reads with weak V/J assignments (E-value above 1e-6), missing CDR3, stop codons, out-of-frame junctions, or ambiguous translated residues were removed. V3J clonotypes were defined as sequences sharing the same inferred V gene, J gene, and CDR3 amino acid sequence. To compute the percentage overlap between repertoires, the number of shared unique clonotypes was divided by the size of the smaller repertoire. Richness of each repertoire was evaluated using RTK rarefaction, the Chao1 estimator, and Recon v2.1 estimates of unobserved clonotypes. Generation probabilities were computed with OLGA for all TCRbeta clonotypes obtained by the gDNA method from several donors. Here the immuneACCESS table is served through TCRdb, limited to in-frame sequences with V and J called. Missing clones are a known gap in these copies; in checked studies unresolved V genes cover under half, and the rest lacks a known reason. The V and J calls and clone size come from that table; D and trimming were worked out from the DNA. This sample is represented by approximately 1.9 million clones; around 95% of them were singletons. The ten top clones hold more than 1.5% of the sample.

The source of the sample is a study of shared clonotypes between healthy human individuals (dated by TCRdb to 2019 to 2021). In the study overall: The cohort included three men and a couple of women between 18 and 49 years of age. For each donor, CD4 naive and CD4 memory were each given three plates, CD8 naive was given two plates, and CD8 memory was given one plate. To estimate repertoire size and how much clonotype sharing occurs between individuals, the study deeply sequenced the blood TCR repertoires of several healthy adults. Each donor's leukapheresis produced roughly between roughly 0.94 and 9.5 billion PBMCs. Libraries were prepared and TCR repertoires were sequenced by different laboratories using diverse techniques, in order to increase sequencing depth and limit assay-specific biases.

The germline V gene sets CDR1 to MGHRA and CDR2 to YSYEKL. The CDR3 runs 17 residues from the cysteine to the phenylalanine. The CDR3 DNA has 51 bases and is translated from base 1. The V and J ends are trimmed by 0 bases and 7 bases, leaving 18 bases between them. The investigation overall reported the following: Higher generation probabilities were observed for clonotypes shared by all four sorted-subset donors than for non-shared clonotypes. Naive subsets generally had larger estimated clonotype richness than memory subsets. Sampling was restricted to blood, and TCR repertoires in tissue are likely to differ from TCR repertoires in blood. When a few donors were compared, the shared fraction of clonotypes was roughly 5% for naive CD4, 3.5% to 4% for naive CD8, roughly 2.3% for memory CD4, and 0.35% to 0.4% for memory CD8. Because the study included a small number of donors, the genetic and exposure-history diversity represented was limited. Incomplete sequencing was indicated by rarefaction of sorted-subset datasets, despite the large sequencing depth. Based on pairwise subsampling, the degree of clonotype sharing among donors was expected to be affected by sequencing depth.

Sequencing was done on a sample of naive CD8+ T cells from PBMCs. The cell subset or site label, read with the paper, signifies: CD45RA+CCR7+. This receptor was identified in a man between 18 and 35 years old in good health. Some clones in this sample may be carry-over from other donors' samples. Recombination connected TRBV4-1 to TRBJ1-4; possibly the D gene is TRBD1, per 5 matching bases. The DNA reads as follows: TGCGCCAGCAGCCAAGAGGGGGTAAGGGCGGGGGGTGAAAAACTGTTTTTT. Translated, it gives CASSQEGVRAGGEKLFF.